These 30 T cell receptor beta chains were sequenced from one sample in a study of shared T cell receptors in the human thymus. The method was immunoSEQ multiplex PCR; TCRdb's version includes in-frame clones alone and lacks a portion of them. Of approximately 660,000 clones in the sample, around 87% were seen once. In addition, the sample was reused for a study of human thymus T cells.

Sequencing was performed on thymocytes. Receptors originate from a boy younger than two with a congenital heart defect.

This rearrangement joins TRBV7-9 to TRBJ1-5, with TRBD1 as a possible D gene (6 bases). With 5 bases removed from V and 3 bases from J, the gap between germline ends came to 17 bases. The CDR3 contains 16 residues. From germline, CDR1 is SEHNR and CDR2 FQNEAQ (reference sequence). CDR3 DNA sequence: TGTGCCAGCAGCCGCGGAGCGGGGGCGAACAATCAGCCCCAGCATTTT. Encoded protein: CASSRGAGANNQPQHF.

This sequence joins TRBV11-2 and TRBJ1-2; the D gene is possibly TRBD1 (6 bases). The CDR3 has 13 amino acids. V was cut by 5 bases and J by 8 bases, with 15 bases left in between. Germline V lookup: CDR1 SGHAT, CDR2 FQNNGV. CDR3 region: CASSPPGGKGYTF. The DNA of the CDR3 is TGTGCCAGCAGCCCACCGGGGGGCAAAGGCTACACCTTC.

The V call is TRBV27, the J call TRBJ1-4, with TRBD1 identical over 10 bases. V lost 6 bases and J lost 5; bases outside the gene matches: 9. This CDR3 contains 16 residues. In germline, CDR1 is MNHEY, CDR2 SMNVEV (reference sequence). The CDR3 DNA follows: TGTGCCAGCAGCCTCCGGGACAGGGGATTAAATGAAAAACTGTTTTTT. Translating gives CASSLRDRGLNEKLFF.

The rearrangement uses TRBV27 and TRBJ2-7, with a possible D match to TRBD2 (6 bases). CDR3 length: 13 residues. V was shortened by 6 bases and J by 6 bases, with 15 bases between the two germline ends. Per the germline V gene, CDR1 is MNHEY and CDR2 is SMNVEV (reference sequence). The CDR3 DNA is TGTGCCAGCAGCTTCCGGGACTCCCGCGAGCAGTACTTC. This codes for CASSFRDSREQYF.

The chain joins TRBV28 to TRBJ2-1; 11 positions agree with TRBD1. Germline values: CDR1 MDHEN, CDR2 SYDVKM. The CDR3 totals 12 residues. With V trimmed by 6 bases and J by 10 bases, 2 bases remained unmatched. Here the CDR3 DNA reads TGTGCCAGCAGCCGGGACAGGGGGGAGCAGTTCTTC. It translates to CASSRDRGEQFF.

This clone was counted a few times. The rearrangement uses TRBV19 and TRBJ1-5; 9 bases match TRBD1. The germline V gene encodes CDR1 LNHDA and CDR2 SQIVND (reference sequence). V trimming: 8 bases; J trimming: 6 bases; junction bases outside the gene matches: 5. This CDR3 has 13 amino acids. The DNA of the CDR3 is TGTGCCAGTCGGACACAGGGGGCTCAGCCCCAGCATTTT. Residues: CASRTQGAQPQHF.

The chain uses TRBV7-2 and TRBJ2-1; possibly TRBD2 for D (6 bases). The ends were cut back, 5 bases at V and 5 bases at J, with 10 bases in the middle. CDR1 is SGHTA and CDR2 is FQGNSA in the germline V gene. The CDR3 is made up of 13 amino acids. DNA of the CDR3: TGTGCCAGCAGCCCGGGAGAGGACAATGAGCAGTTCTTC. As protein: CASSPGEDNEQFF.

The gene calls are TRBV14 and TRBJ1-3; 7 bases are shared with TRBD1. Losses at the gene ends were 4 bases for V and 0 bases for J; bases not matched to a gene: 6. CDR3 length: 16 residues. Germline CDR1 and CDR2: SGHDN and FVKESK. CDR3 DNA: TGTGCCAGCAGCCCCCGGGACAGCCTCTCTGGAAACACCATATATTTT. This translates into CASSPRDSLSGNTIYF.

The chain recombines TRBV7-9 with TRBJ2-1; 9 nucleotides agree with TRBD2. Germline V CDR1 and CDR2: SEHNR, FQNEAQ (reference sequence). Germline trimming cut 0 bases from V and 2 bases from J; bases unmatched to any gene: 5. The CDR3 is made up of 17 amino acids. CDR3 loop: CASSLAPASGAYNEQFF. The CDR3 bases are TGTGCCAGCAGCTTAGCCCCGGCTAGCGGGGCCTACAATGAGCAGTTCTTC. Filled out from reference TRBV7-9 and TRBJ2-1, the complete variable domain reads DTGVSQNPRHKITKRGQNVTFRCDPISEHNRLYWYRQTLGQGPEFLTYFQNEAQLEKSRLLSDRFSAERPKGSFSTLEIQRTEQGDSAMYLCASSLAPASGAYNEQFFGPGTRLTVL.

The chain combines TRBV5-1 with TRBJ2-5, with 14 positions matching TRBD2. From germline, CDR1 is SGHRS and CDR2 YFSETQ. The CDR3 loop spans 17 amino acids. Trimming removed 4 bases from V and 5 bases from J; junction bases left unmatched: 10. The CDR3 region has the DNA TGCGCCAGCAGCCCGGGGACTAGCGGGAGTCGGAGGGAGACCCAGTACTTC. It yields the protein CASSPGTSGSRRETQYF.

The V gene is TRBV15, the J gene TRBJ2-7, with TRBD1 matching 9 bases. CDR1 LNHNV and CDR2 YYDKDF come from the germline V gene (reference sequence). CDR3 length: 15 amino acids. V lost 4 bases to trimming and J lost 3 bases; unmatched junction nucleotides: 7. The CDR3 sequence: CATSTRQGDYYEQYF. As DNA, the CDR3 is TGTGCCACCAGCACGCGACAGGGGGACTACTACGAGCAGTACTTC. Full variable domain (rest looked up from reference TRBV15 and TRBJ2-7): DAMVIQNPRYQVTQFGKPVTLSCSQTLNHNVMYWYQQKSSQAPKLLFHYYDKDFNNEADTPDNFQSRRPNTSFCFLDIRSPGLGDTAMYLCATSTRQGDYYEQYFGPGTRLTVT.

Written as DNA, the CDR3 is TGTGCCAGCAGTGAGAGGAACCCCCTTCGGGGGACCAAGCACACAGATACGCAGTATTTT. Residues: CASSERNPLRGTKHTDTQYF. The J gene is TRBJ2-3, the V gene TRBV2; maybe TRBD2 (6 bases). Trimming took 3 bases from V and 2 from J, leaving 27 bases between them. The CDR3 spans 20 residues. Germline CDR1 is SNHLY and CDR2 is FYNNEI.

In this sample, this clone turned up once. The V call is TRBV5-1, the J call TRBJ2-3; 10 nucleotides align to TRBD2. Germline values: CDR1 SGHRS, CDR2 YFSETQ. V was clipped by 4 bases and J by 1 base; unmatched bases: 6. The CDR3 extends over 16 amino acids. The CDR3 coding sequence is TGCGCCAGCAGCGCGGGACTAGCGAGGGGCACAGATACGCAGTATTTT. Its translation is CASSAGLARGTDTQYF.

The chain employs TRBV30 and TRBJ2-3; 9 bases line up with TRBD2. Unmatched junction bases numbered 2, after V lost 1 base and J lost 3 bases. CDR1 is GTSNPN and CDR2 is SVGIG in the germline V gene (reference sequence). This CDR3 is built from 14 residues. The CDR3 reads CAWSDSGRTDTQYF. CDR3 coding DNA: TGTGCCTGGAGTGACAGCGGGAGGACAGATACGCAGTATTTT.

V usage is TRBV9 and J usage is TRBJ1-5, with TRBD1 matching 8 bases. V was clipped by 4 bases and J by 0 bases; unmatched bases: 9. The germline V gene has CDR1 SGDLS and CDR2 YYNGEE. The CDR3 runs 17 residues. CDR3 sequence (DNA): TGTGCCAGCAGCCCCGGACAGGGACCATATAGCAATCAGCCCCAGCATTTT. The encoded protein is CASSPGQGPYSNQPQHF.

V and J are TRBV7-8 and TRBJ2-7; TRBD2 is a possible D gene (6 bases). Trimming shortened V by 4 bases and J by 0 bases, and 13 bases separated the two germline ends. Germline CDR1 is SGHVS and CDR2 is FQNEAQ. This CDR3 comprises 15 residues. In DNA form, the CDR3 reads TGTGCCAGCAGCTCTCTTAGCGGCCTCTCCTACGAGCAGTACTTC. As protein: CASSSLSGLSYEQYF.

CDR3 loop: CASSPGLAGVVETQYF. CDR3 nucleotide sequence: TGCGCCAGCAGCCCGGGACTAGCGGGAGTTGTAGAGACCCAGTACTTC. This chain joins TRBV4-3 and TRBJ2-5; 14 nucleotides line up with TRBD2. Germline CDR1 is LGHNA and CDR2 is YSLEER. V was clipped by 4 bases and J by 4 bases; unmatched bases: 5. CDR3 length: 16 residues.

About this clone itself: The identical CDR3 is also encoded by other nucleotide sequences in the sample. The V and J genes are TRBV27 and TRBJ2-7; 13 positions match TRBD2. This CDR3 contains 15 residues. Unmatched junction bases numbered 5, after V lost 5 bases and J lost 4 bases. CDR1 and CDR2 from the germline V gene are MNHEY and SMNVEV (reference sequence). The CDR3 coding sequence is TGTGCCAGCAGTCCAGGACTAGCGGGAGTGTACGAGCAGTACTTC. Protein sequence: CASSPGLAGVYEQYF.

The genes are TRBV18 and TRBJ2-3, with TRBD1 as a possible D gene (6 bases). This CDR3 region has 14 residues. CDR1 is KGHSH and CDR2 is LQKENI in the germline V gene. Trimming removed 1 base from V and 4 bases from J, with 9 bases in between. CDR3 sequence reads: CASSPRGRADTQYF. In nucleotides, the CDR3 is TGTGCCAGCTCACCACGGGGGCGTGCAGATACGCAGTATTTT.

The V and J genes are TRBV7-2 and TRBJ2-7; 9 bases align to TRBD2. This CDR3 region has 16 residues. The V gene end was trimmed by 1 base and the J gene end by 6 bases; junction bases not matched to a gene: 10. Germline CDR1 SGHTA, CDR2 FQGNSA. In DNA, the CDR3 is TGTGCCAGCAGCTTAGAAGGGGTCGAGCGGGAGGCCGAGCAGTACTTC. It is translated as CASSLEGVEREAEQYF.

In its sample, this clone was seen once. The V call is TRBV11-3, the J call TRBJ2-1, with 8 bases lining up with TRBD2. The ends lost 1 base at V and 3 bases at J; junction bases unmatched: 11. Germline V gene lookup returns CDR1 SGHNT and CDR2 YENEEA. The length of the CDR3 is 18 residues. In DNA form, the CDR3 reads TGTGCCAGCAGCTTAGGAAGAGCGGGAGACTCGTTCTACAATGAGCAGTTCTTC. Translation: CASSLGRAGDSFYNEQFF. Using reference TRBV11-3 and TRBJ2-1 for the parts outside the CDR3, the full variable domain is EAGVVQSPRYKIIEKKQPVAFWCNPISGHNTLYWYLQNLGQGPELLIRYENEEAVDDSQLPKDRFSAERLKGVDSTLKIQPAELGDSAVYLCASSLGRAGDSFYNEQFFGPGTRLTVL.

This clone was observed a single time. This chain joins TRBV5-1 and TRBJ2-7, with 10 positions matching TRBD1. After removal of 2 bases from V and 1 base from J, the junction contained 12 bases not matched to a gene. Per the germline V gene, CDR1 is SGHRS and CDR2 is YFSETQ. The CDR3 contains 18 residues. The CDR3 sequence: CASSLVPGQGWQSYEQYF. CDR3 coding DNA: TGCGCCAGCAGCTTAGTACCGGGACAGGGGTGGCAATCCTACGAGCAGTACTTC.

V gene TRBV7-9 combines with J gene TRBJ2-7; the match to TRBD2 covers 10 bases. The V and J ends lost 5 bases and 0 bases, in that order; junction bases with no gene match: 4. This CDR3 contains 15 residues. In germline, CDR1 is SEHNR, CDR2 FQNEAQ (reference sequence). CDR3 residues: CASSEPSGSSYEQYF. DNA of the CDR3: TGTGCCAGCAGCGAGCCTAGCGGGAGCTCCTACGAGCAGTACTTC.

This chain connects TRBV15 to TRBJ2-1; 10 bases fit TRBD1. J lost 8 bases, V lost 2 bases, and 6 bases had no gene match. From germline, CDR1 is LNHNV and CDR2 YYDKDF (reference sequence). The CDR3 has 15 residues. The CDR3, as DNA: TGTGCCACCAGCAGATCGTCCGGGACAGGGGATGAGCAGTTCTTC. Its protein product is CATSRSSGTGDEQFF.

This clone has just a few counts. This rearrangement joins TRBV21-1 to TRBJ1-1. TRBV21-1 is tagged as a pseudogene. This CDR3 spans 13 amino acids. CDR3 sequence (DNA): TGTGCCAGCAGCAAAGATGGTACTGCCGAAGCTTTCTTT. It is translated as CASSKDGTAEAFF.

In this sample, this clone turned up once. The chain recombines TRBV28 with TRBJ2-1, with 7 bases that match TRBD2. The germline gives CDR1 MDHEN, CDR2 SYDVKM. This CDR3 has 17 residues. The V and J ends lost 5 bases and 3 bases, in that order; junction bases with no gene match: 13. The CDR3 DNA reads TGTGCCAGCAGTCCAACCTCAAGCGGGGATTTCTACAATGAGCAGTTCTTC. This codes for CASSPTSSGDFYNEQFF.

A few counts support this clone. The chain links TRBV4-1 to TRBJ2-1; 8 nucleotides line up with TRBD2. V dropped 4 bases and J dropped 1; count of bases not matched to a gene: 9. Germline-derived CDR1 and CDR2 are MGHRA and YSYEKL. This CDR3 spans 17 amino acids. The CDR3 is CASSPRGGSPSYNEQFF. Written as DNA, the CDR3 is TGCGCCAGCAGCCCCCGGGGGGGGTCTCCTTCCTACAATGAGCAGTTCTTC.

The chain is built from TRBV10-3 and TRBJ2-1; maybe TRBD2 (5 bases). The CDR3 covers 14 residues. With 8 bases removed from V and 8 bases from J, the gap between germline ends came to 19 bases. Germline V gives CDR1 ENHRY, CDR2 SYGVKD. The CDR3 DNA reads as TGTGCCATCGGAGGAAGCCTCCCACGCGATGAGCAGTTCTTC. Amino acid sequence: CAIGGSLPRDEQFF.

This chain connects TRBV4-2 to TRBJ2-2, with D possibly being TRBD2 (6 bases). Trimming took 1 base from V and 9 from J, leaving 21 bases between them. Per germline, CDR1 LGHNA and CDR2 YNFKEQ. The length of the CDR3 is 17 residues. The CDR3 DNA reads as TGTGCCAGCAGCCAAGGGGGGACCGGCCGGAGGGGCCGGGAGCTGTTTTTT. Amino acids: CASSQGGTGRRGRELFF.

The V call is TRBV7-9, the J call TRBJ2-2, with 10 bases lining up with TRBD2. The J segment lost 0 bases and the V segment lost 7 bases, leaving 5 bases of the junction unmatched. Germline CDR1 and CDR2: SEHNR and FQNEAQ (reference sequence). The CDR3 runs 16 residues. Here the CDR3 DNA reads TGTGCCAGCAACGTAGCGGGAGGTACGAACACCGGGGAGCTGTTTTTT. Translation gives CASNVAGGTNTGELFF. Combining the CDR3 with reference TRBV7-9 and TRBJ2-2 gives the whole variable domain DTGVSQNPRHKITKRGQNVTFRCDPISEHNRLYWYRQTLGQGPEFLTYFQNEAQLEKSRLLSDRFSAERPKGSFSTLEIQRTEQGDSAMYLCASNVAGGTNTGELFFGEGSRLTVL.